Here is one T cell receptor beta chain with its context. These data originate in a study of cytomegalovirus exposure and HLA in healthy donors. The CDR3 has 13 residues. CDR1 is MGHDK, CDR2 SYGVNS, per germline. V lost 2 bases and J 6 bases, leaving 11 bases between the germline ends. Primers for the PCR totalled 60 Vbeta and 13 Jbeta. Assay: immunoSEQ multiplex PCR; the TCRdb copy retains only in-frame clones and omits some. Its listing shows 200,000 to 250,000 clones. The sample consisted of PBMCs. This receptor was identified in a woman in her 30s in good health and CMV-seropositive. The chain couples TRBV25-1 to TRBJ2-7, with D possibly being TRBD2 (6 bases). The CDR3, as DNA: TGTGCCAGCAGTGAACTAGCGCGGCCCGAGCAGTACTTC. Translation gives CASSELARPEQYF.